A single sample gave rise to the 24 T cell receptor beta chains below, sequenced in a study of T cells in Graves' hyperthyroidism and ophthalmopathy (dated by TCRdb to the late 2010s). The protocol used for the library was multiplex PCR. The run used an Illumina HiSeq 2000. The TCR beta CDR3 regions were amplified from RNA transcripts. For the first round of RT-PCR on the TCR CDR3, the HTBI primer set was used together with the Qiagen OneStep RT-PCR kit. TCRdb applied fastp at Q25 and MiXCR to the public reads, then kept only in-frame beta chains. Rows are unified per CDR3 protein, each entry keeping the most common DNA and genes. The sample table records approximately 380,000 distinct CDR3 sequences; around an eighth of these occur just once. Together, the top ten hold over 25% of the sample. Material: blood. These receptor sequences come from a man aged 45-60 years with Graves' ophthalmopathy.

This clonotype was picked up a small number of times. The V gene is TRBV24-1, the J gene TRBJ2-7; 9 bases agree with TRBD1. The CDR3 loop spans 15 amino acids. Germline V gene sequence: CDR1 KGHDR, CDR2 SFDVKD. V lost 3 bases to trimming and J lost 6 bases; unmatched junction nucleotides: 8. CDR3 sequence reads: CATSDTGTGRFEQYF. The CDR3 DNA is TGTGCCACCAGTGATACCGGGACAGGGAGATTCGAGCAGTACTTC.

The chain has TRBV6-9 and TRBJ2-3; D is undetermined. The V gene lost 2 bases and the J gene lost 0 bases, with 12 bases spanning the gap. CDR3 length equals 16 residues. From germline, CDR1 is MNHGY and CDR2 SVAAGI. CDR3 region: CASSYQADTSTDTQYF. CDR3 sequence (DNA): TGTGCCAGCAGTTATCAGGCAGATACTAGCACAGATACGCAGTATTTT.

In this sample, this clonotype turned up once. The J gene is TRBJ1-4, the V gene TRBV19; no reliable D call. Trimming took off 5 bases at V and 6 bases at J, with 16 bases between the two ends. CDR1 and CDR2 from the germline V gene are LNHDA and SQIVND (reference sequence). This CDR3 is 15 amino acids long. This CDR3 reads CASSRSRTNHEKLFF. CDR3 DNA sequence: TGTGCCAGTAGTCGGTCGCGAACTAACCATGAAAAACTGTTTTTT. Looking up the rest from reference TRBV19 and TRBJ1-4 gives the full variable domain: DGGITQSPKYLFRKEGQNVTLSCEQNLNHDAMYWYRQDPGQGLRLIYYSQIVNDFQKGDIAEGYSVSREKKESFPLTVTSAQKNPTAFYLCASSRSRTNHEKLFFGSGTQLSVL.

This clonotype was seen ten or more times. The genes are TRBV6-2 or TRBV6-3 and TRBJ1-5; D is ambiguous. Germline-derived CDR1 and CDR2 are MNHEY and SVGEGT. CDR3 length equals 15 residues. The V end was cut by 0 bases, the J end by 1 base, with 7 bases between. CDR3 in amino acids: CASSYSGGSNQPQHF. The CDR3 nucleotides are TGTGCCAGCAGTTACTCAGGAGGGAGCAATCAGCCCCAGCATTTT.

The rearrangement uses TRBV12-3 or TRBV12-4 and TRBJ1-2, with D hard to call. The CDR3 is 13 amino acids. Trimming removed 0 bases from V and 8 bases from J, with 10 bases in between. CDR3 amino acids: CASSLARQVGYTF. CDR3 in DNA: TGTGCCAGCAGTTTAGCGCGGCAGGTCGGCTACACCTTC.

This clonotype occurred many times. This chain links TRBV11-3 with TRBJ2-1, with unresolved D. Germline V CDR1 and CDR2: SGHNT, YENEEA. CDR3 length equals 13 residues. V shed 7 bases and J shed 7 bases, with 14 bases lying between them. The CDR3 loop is CASTRSVANEQFF. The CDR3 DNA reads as TGTGCCAGCACCCGGAGTGTGGCTAATGAGCAGTTCTTC.

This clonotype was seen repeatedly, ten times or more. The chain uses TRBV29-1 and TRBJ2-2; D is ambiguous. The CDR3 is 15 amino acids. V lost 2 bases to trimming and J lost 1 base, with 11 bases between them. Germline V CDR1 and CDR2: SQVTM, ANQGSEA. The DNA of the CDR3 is TGCAGCGTTGAACCTATCGGCAAGAACACCGGGGAGCTGTTTTTT. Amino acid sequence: CSVEPIGKNTGELFF.

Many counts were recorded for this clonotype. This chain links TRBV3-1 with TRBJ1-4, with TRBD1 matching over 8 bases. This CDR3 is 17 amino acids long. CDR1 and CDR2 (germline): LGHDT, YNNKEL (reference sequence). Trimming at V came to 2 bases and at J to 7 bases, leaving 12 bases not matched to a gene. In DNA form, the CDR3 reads TGTGCCAGCAGCCAAACGACTCGAGGGACAGGCCTTGAAAAACTGTTTTTT. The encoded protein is CASSQTTRGTGLEKLFF.

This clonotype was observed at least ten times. The CDR3, as DNA: TGTGCCTGGAGTACACAGGGGGGGAACACTGAAGCTTTCTTT. Its protein is CAWSTQGGNTEAFF. The chain is built from TRBV30 and TRBJ1-1, with TRBD1 identical over 8 bases. CDR3 length: 14 amino acids. The ends lost 2 bases at V and 1 base at J; junction bases unmatched: 3. Germline V lookup: CDR1 GTSNPN, CDR2 SVGIG (reference sequence). The full variable domain, with the rest looked up from reference TRBV30 and TRBJ1-1, is SQTIHQWPATLVQPVGSPLSLECTVEGTSNPNLYWYRQAAGRGLQLLFYSVGIGQISSEVPQNLSASRPQDRQFILSSKKLLLSDSGFYLCAWSTQGGNTEAFFGQGTRLTVV.

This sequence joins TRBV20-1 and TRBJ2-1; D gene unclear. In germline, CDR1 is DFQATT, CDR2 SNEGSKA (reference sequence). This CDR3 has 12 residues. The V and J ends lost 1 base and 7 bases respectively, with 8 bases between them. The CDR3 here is CSARAGLNEQFF. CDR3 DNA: TGCAGTGCTAGAGCGGGCCTTAATGAGCAGTTCTTC.

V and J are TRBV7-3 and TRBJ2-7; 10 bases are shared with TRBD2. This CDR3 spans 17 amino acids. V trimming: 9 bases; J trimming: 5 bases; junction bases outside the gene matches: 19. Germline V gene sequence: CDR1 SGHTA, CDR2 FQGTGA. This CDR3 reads CASSPPSGLATLHEQYF. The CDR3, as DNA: TGTGCCAGTAGTCCACCCTCGGGACTAGCGACTCTCCACGAGCAGTACTTC.

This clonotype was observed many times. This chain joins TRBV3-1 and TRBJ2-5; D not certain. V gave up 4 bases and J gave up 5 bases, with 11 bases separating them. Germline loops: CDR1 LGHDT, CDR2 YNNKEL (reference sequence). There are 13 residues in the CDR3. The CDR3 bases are TGTGCCAGCAGCCGGAGACCGGAGGAGACCCAGTACTTC. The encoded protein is CASSRRPEETQYF.

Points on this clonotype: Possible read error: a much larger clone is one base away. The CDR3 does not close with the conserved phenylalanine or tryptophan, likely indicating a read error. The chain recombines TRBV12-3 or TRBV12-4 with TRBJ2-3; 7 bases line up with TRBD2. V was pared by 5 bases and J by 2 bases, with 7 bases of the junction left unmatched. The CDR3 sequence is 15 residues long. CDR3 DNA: TGTGCCAGCAGTACGGCAAGCGGGAACACAGATACGCAGTATTAT. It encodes CASSTASGNTDTQYY.

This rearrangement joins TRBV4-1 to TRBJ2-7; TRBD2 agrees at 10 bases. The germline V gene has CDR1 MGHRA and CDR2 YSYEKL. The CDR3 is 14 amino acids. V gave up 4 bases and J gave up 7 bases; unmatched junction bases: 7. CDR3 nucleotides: TGCGCCAGCAGCCTGAGACTAGCGGGTTATGAGCAGTACTTC. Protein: CASSLRLAGYEQYF.

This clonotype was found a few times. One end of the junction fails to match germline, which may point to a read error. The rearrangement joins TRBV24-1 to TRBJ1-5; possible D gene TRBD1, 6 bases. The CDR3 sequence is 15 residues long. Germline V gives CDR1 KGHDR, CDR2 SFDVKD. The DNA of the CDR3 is TGTGCCACCCAGGCAGGGGCTACGGGCAATCGGCCCCAGCATTTT. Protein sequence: CATQAGATGNRPQHF.

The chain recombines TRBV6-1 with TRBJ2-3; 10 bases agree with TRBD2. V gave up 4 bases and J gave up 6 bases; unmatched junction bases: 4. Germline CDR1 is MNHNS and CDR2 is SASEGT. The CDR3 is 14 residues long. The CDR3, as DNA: TGTGCCAGCAGTGCAGGGACTAGCGTGGATACGCAGTATTTT. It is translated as CASSAGTSVDTQYF.

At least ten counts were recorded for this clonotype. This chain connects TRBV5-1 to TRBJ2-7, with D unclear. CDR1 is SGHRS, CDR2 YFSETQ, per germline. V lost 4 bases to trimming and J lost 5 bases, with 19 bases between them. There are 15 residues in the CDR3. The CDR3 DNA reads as TGCGCCAGCAGCCTCTCTACCGACCGACGGGACGAGCAGTACTTC. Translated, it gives CASSLSTDRRDEQYF.

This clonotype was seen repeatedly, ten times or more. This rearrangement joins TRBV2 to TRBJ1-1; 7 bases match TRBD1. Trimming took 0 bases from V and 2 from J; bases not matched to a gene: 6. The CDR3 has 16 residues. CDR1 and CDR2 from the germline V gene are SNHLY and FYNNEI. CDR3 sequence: CASSEARGRANTEAFF. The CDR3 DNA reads TGTGCCAGCAGTGAAGCAAGGGGGCGGGCAAACACTGAAGCTTTCTTT.

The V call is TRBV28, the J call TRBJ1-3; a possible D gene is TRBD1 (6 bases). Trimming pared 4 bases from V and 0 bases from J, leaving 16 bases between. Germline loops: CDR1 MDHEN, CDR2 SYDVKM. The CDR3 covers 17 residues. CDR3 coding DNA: TGTGCCAGCAGTTCCCTGATCTCAGGGGTCTCTGGAAACACCATATATTTT. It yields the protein CASSSLISGVSGNTIYF.

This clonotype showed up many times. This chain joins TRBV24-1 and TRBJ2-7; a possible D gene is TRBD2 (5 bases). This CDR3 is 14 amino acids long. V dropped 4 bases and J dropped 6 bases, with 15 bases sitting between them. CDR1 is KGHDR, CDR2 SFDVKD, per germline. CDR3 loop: CATSDRSERVEQYF. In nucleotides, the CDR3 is TGTGCCACCAGTGACCGATCTGAGAGGGTCGAGCAGTACTTC.

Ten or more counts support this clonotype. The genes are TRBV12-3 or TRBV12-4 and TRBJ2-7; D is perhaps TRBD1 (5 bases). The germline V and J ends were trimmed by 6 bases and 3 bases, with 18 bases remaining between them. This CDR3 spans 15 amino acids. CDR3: CASSLRAAAVYEQYF. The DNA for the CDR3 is TGTGCCAGCAGCCTCAGGGCTGCGGCGGTCTACGAGCAGTACTTC.

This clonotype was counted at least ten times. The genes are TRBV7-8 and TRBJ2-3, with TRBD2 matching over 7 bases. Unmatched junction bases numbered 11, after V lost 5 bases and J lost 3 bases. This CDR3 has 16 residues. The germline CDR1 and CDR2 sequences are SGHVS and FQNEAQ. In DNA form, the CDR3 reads TGTGCCAGCAGCCAATGGGGGGGGTTAGGGACAGATACGCAGTATTTT. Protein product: CASSQWGGLGTDTQYF.

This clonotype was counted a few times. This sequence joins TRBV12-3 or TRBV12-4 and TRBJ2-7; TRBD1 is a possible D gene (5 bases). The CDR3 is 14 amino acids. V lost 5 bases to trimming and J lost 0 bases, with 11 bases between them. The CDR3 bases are TGTGCCAGCAGTGCCGGACACAACTCCTACGAGCAGTACTTC. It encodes CASSAGHNSYEQYF.

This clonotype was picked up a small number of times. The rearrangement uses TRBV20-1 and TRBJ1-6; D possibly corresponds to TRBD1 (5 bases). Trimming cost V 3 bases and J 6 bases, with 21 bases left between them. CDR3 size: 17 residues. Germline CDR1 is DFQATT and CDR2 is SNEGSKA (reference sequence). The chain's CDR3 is CSASLIGSIGANSPLHF. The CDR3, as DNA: TGCAGTGCTAGTTTAATTGGTTCGATCGGGGCTAATTCACCCCTCCACTTT.